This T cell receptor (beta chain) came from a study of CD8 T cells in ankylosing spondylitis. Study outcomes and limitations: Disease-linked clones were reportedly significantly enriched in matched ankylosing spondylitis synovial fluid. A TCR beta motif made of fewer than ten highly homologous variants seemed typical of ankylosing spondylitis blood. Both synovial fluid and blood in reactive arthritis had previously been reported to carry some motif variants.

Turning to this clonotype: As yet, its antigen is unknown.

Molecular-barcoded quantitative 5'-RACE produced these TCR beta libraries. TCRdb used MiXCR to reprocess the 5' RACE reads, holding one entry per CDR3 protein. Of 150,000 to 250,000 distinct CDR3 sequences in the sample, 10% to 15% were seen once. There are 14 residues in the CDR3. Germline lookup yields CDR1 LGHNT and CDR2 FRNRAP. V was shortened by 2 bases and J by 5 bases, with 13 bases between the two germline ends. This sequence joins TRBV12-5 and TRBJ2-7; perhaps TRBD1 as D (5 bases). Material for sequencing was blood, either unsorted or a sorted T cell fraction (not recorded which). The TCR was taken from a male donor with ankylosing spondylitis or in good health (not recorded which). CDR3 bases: TGTGCTAGTGGTTTGTTAACTCCAGGGAACGAGCAGTACTTC. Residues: CASGLLTPGNEQYF.